Listed below are T cell receptor beta chains from one sample, sequenced in a study of T cells in Graves' hyperthyroidism and ophthalmopathy. TCRdb fed the multiplex PCR reads into MiXCR, producing one record per CDR3 protein. Found here are some 650,000 distinct CDR3 sequences, approximately 16% of them singletons; the top ten hold approximately 3.5%. Sample: blood. These receptors all stem from a woman aged 40 to 50 with Graves' ophthalmopathy. CDR3s include the opening cysteine and the closing phenylalanine or tryptophan. A D gene is named only where the DNA matches it firmly. The size field is filled for only some rows; it gives once, few, many or a size class.

D gene,clone size,J gene,V gene,CDR3 protein,CDR3 DNA
NA,many,TRBJ2-5,TRBV2,CASSEIRGGETQYF,TGTGCCAGCAGTGAGATTCGGGGAGGAGAGACCCAGTACTTC
NA,few,TRBJ2-3,TRBV5-1,CASSLGGIADTQYF,TGCGCCAGCAGCTTGGGGGGGATTGCCGATACGCAGTATTTT
TRBD2,many,TRBJ2-1,TRBV5-1,CASHEGLAGGREEQFF,TGCGCCAGTCACGAGGGACTAGCGGGAGGGCGGGAGGAGCAGTTCTTC
TRBD1,many,TRBJ2-3,TRBV3-1,CASSQDWNRGHTDTQYF,TGTGCCAGCAGCCAAGATTGGAACAGGGGGCACACAGATACGCAGTATTTT
NA,NA,TRBJ1-5,TRBV19,CASKTDSYSNQPQHF,TGTGCCAGTAAGACGGACAGTTATAGCAATCAGCCCCAGCATTTT
TRBD2,few,TRBJ2-2,TRBV3-1,CASSGTSGNHGELFF,TGTGCCAGCTCCGGGACTAGCGGGAATCACGGGGAGCTGTTTTTT
NA,many,TRBJ1-5,TRBV28,CASSLSVSQPQHF,TGTGCCAGCAGCCTCAGTGTGAGTCAGCCCCAGCATTTT
TRBD2,few,TRBJ2-6,TRBV28,CASRLAGFSGANVLTF,TGTGCCAGCAGGCTAGCGGGGTTCTCTGGGGCCAACGTCCTGACTTTC
NA,many,TRBJ2-1,TRBV11-2,CASSLNEWEQFF,TGTGCCAGCAGCTTAAATGAGTGGGAGCAGTTCTTC
TRBD1,many,TRBJ1-1,TRBV3-1,CASSRGQGGTEAFF,TGTGCCAGCAGCCGAGGACAGGGGGGGACTGAAGCTTTCTTT